These 2 T cell receptor beta chains were sequenced from one sample in a study of blood T cell repertoires in COVID-19. TCRdb keeps only in-frame clones here, not all; method: immunoSEQ multiplex PCR. The repertoire consists of around 250,000 clones, with about 80% occurring once and the leading ten covering approximately 9%. Source material: peripheral blood. The receptors shown here come from a human donor in a cohort sampled during active COVID-19.

The gene calls are TRBV10-3 and TRBJ1-6, with TRBD1 matching over 7 bases. After removal of 3 bases from V and 7 bases from J, the junction contained 9 bases not matched to a gene. The CDR3 has 16 residues. Germline-derived CDR1 and CDR2 are ENHRY and SYGVKD. CDR3 loop: CAISDRTGRTNSPLHF. The CDR3 DNA sequence: TGTGCCATCAGTGACAGGACAGGACGGACCAATTCACCCCTCCACTTT.

CDR3 amino acids: CASSPGGGPMNTEAFF. The DNA of the CDR3 is TGTGCCAGCAGCCCTGGCGGAGGGCCGATGAACACTGAAGCTTTCTTT. This sequence joins TRBV5-4 and TRBJ1-1, with D unresolved. Germline V gives CDR1 SGHNT, CDR2 YYREEE (reference sequence). This CDR3 is 16 amino acids long. The V end lost 4 bases, the J end lost 0 bases, and 16 bases lay between the germline ends.